The sequence of this T cell receptor (beta chain) was determined in a study of cytotoxic CD8 clonotypes in ibrutinib-treated CLL. General study points: Sampling time points were not equivalent between sustained-remission and progressing patients. Whereas clonality rose at ibrutinib response, it declined toward baseline at progression.

Clones were sequenced by immunoSEQ multiplex PCR, and TCRdb holds only the in-frame ones, with some missing. This sample has 75,000 to 80,000 clones, with roughly 83% found just once. In its sample, this clone was seen once. Its antigen is currently unknown. The CDR3 length is 15 residues. In germline, CDR1 is LGHNA, CDR2 YNFKEQ. Trimming cost V 1 base and J 6 bases; bases outside gene matches: 5. The chain carries TRBV4-2 and TRBJ1-5; 8 positions match TRBD1. Material: PBMCs, obtained after 24 months of ibrutinib treatment. The TCR was taken from a human donor with chronic lymphocytic leukemia. The chain's CDR3 is CASSQVGQGPQPQHF. The CDR3 DNA reads as TGTGCCAGCAGCCAAGTTGGACAGGGCCCTCAGCCCCAGCATTTT.